What follows are 23 T cell receptor beta chains derived from one specimen sequenced in a study of blood T cell repertoires in COVID-19. Generated by immunoSEQ multiplex PCR, the TCRdb table keeps only in-frame clones and is missing some. Here the sample spans hundreds of thousands of clones, around 87% being singletons. Specimen: PBMCs or T cells enriched from blood (not recorded which). These receptor sequences come from a man in his forties in a cohort exposed to, infected with or recovered from COVID-19 (not recorded which).

The chain links TRBV19 to TRBJ1-1, with 9 bases aligning to TRBD1. The junction had 6 bases not matched to a gene; V was cut back by 2 bases and J by 5 bases. The CDR3 totals 15 residues. The germline CDR1 and CDR2 sequences are LNHDA and SQIVND (reference sequence). Written as DNA, the CDR3 is TGTGCCAGTAGTATAAAGGGACAGGGAAGTACTGAAGCTTTCTTT. Its protein product is CASSIKGQGSTEAFF.

About this clone: Other nucleotide sequences in the sample specify the same CDR3. V is TRBV19 and J is TRBJ1-2, with TRBD1 matching 7 bases. With 7 bases clipped from V and 2 bases from J, the junction kept 4 bases outside the gene matches. Germline CDR1 and CDR2: LNHDA and SQIVND (reference sequence). The CDR3 has 13 amino acids. DNA for the CDR3: TGTGCCAGTAACCCGACAGGGAACTATGGCTACACCTTC. Its protein is CASNPTGNYGYTF.

This clone was seen only once. The CDR3 DNA reads TGTGCCAGCAGCGTCTCTAGCGGGAGAGTGACCGGGGAGCTGTTTTTT. Translating it yields CASSVSSGRVTGELFF. The rearrangement uses TRBV9 and TRBJ2-2; TRBD2 agrees at 10 bases. The CDR3 extends over 16 amino acids. Germline V gene data show CDR1 as SGDLS and CDR2 as YYNGEE. Germline trimming cut 2 bases from V and 5 bases from J; bases unmatched to any gene: 6.

The chain carries TRBV27 and TRBJ1-1; 7 bases are shared with TRBD1. This CDR3 spans 14 amino acids. The V gene's germline CDR1 is MNHEY and CDR2 SMNVEV (reference sequence). V lost 2 bases to trimming and J lost 2 bases; unmatched junction nucleotides: 2. In DNA form, the CDR3 reads TGTGCCAGCAGTTTAGGGACAGTAAACACTGAAGCTTTCTTT. This gives the protein CASSLGTVNTEAFF.

The chain uses TRBV30 and TRBJ1-1, with 7 bases aligning to TRBD1. The V segment lost 5 bases and the J segment 1 base; nucleotides outside the gene matches: 4. The CDR3 length is 13 residues. Germline assignment: CDR1 GTSNPN and CDR2 SVGIG (reference sequence). In DNA, the CDR3 is TGTGCCTGGGGAAGGGGGCCGAACACTGAAGCTTTCTTT. It specifies CAWGRGPNTEAFF.

The chain links TRBV5-1 to TRBJ2-3, with D possibly being TRBD1 (6 bases). CDR1 and CDR2 (germline): SGHRS, YFSETQ. With 4 bases removed from V and 3 bases from J, the gap between germline ends came to 12 bases. This CDR3 has 14 residues. The CDR3 reads CASSKGEWTDTQYF. The CDR3 DNA reads TGCGCCAGCAGCAAGGGGGAATGGACAGATACGCAGTATTTT.

V gene TRBV7-2 combines with J gene TRBJ2-3; 11 bases fit TRBD2. With V trimmed by 5 bases and J by 3 bases, 4 bases remained unmatched. The CDR3 runs to 15 residues. Germline V gene data show CDR1 as SGHTA and CDR2 as FQGNSA. The CDR3 coding sequence is TGTGCCAGCAGCACGCGACTAGCGGGAACAGATACGCAGTATTTT. Its protein product is CASSTRLAGTDTQYF.

The V and J genes are TRBV27 and TRBJ2-2; D unclear. CDR3 length: 16 amino acids. Germline CDR1 is MNHEY and CDR2 is SMNVEV (reference sequence). Trimming shortened V by 6 bases and J by 3 bases, and 17 bases separated the two germline ends. In DNA, the CDR3 is TGTGCCAGCAGACCTAGAAGGAGCGCGTACACCGGGGAGCTGTTTTTT. Translation gives CASRPRRSAYTGELFF.

This clone was found once. The chain is built from TRBV27 and TRBJ1-2; D possibly corresponds to TRBD1 (5 bases). Germline CDR1 is MNHEY and CDR2 is SMNVEV (reference sequence). V gave up 5 bases and J gave up 3 bases, with 16 bases separating them. This CDR3 is built from 15 residues. This chain's CDR3 is CASSPTITGDYGYTF. As DNA, the CDR3 is TGTGCCAGCAGTCCAACGATAACGGGGGACTATGGCTACACCTTC.

The genes are TRBV3-1 (or the pseudogene TRBV3-2) and TRBJ2-3; weak D call: TRBD2 (5 bases). CDR3 length: 13 amino acids. Germline V lookup: CDR1 LGHDT, CDR2 YNNKEL (reference sequence). Trimming cost V 2 bases and J 3 bases, with 6 bases left between them. DNA of the CDR3: TGTGCCAGCAGCCAACGGGAAACAGATACGCAGTATTTT. This translates into CASSQRETDTQYF.

This chain uses TRBV30 with TRBJ2-2; D might be TRBD1 (6 bases). The CDR3 is 15 residues long. Germline V gene lookup returns CDR1 GTSNPN and CDR2 SVGIG (reference sequence). Trimming shortened V by 0 bases and J by 0 bases, and 8 bases separated the two germline ends. The CDR3 nucleotides are TGTGCCTGGAGTGTTAGGACAGCGAACACCGGGGAGCTGTTTTTT. Amino acid sequence: CAWSVRTANTGELFF.

The chain recombines TRBV10-3 with TRBJ2-1; D is possibly TRBD2 (5 bases). CDR3 length equals 14 residues. From germline, CDR1 is ENHRY and CDR2 SYGVKD. V lost 3 bases, J lost 3 bases, and 9 bases lay in between. This CDR3 reads CAISDSGYYNEQFF. In DNA form, the CDR3 reads TGTGCCATCAGTGACTCGGGGTACTACAATGAGCAGTTCTTC.

This clone has a count of ten or more. CDR3 in DNA: TGCAGCGTTGAAGGAGGGCCGGTCACAGATACGCAGTATTTT. It specifies CSVEGGPVTDTQYF. The chain employs TRBV29-1 and TRBJ2-3; possibly TRBD2 for D (5 bases). Germline assignment: CDR1 SQVTM and CDR2 ANQGSEA. Trimming took off 1 base at V and 2 bases at J, with 10 bases between the two ends. The CDR3 is 14 residues long.

On this clone itself: Other DNA sequences from this sample encode an identical CDR3 as well. The chain employs TRBV24-1 and TRBJ2-1; 10 bases fit TRBD2. CDR1 is KGHDR and CDR2 is SFDVKD in the germline V gene. This CDR3 has 15 residues. The V segment lost 5 bases and the J segment 2 bases; nucleotides outside the gene matches: 2. The CDR3 loop is CATSGAGGPYNEQFF. The CDR3 DNA follows: TGTGCCACCAGTGGAGCGGGAGGGCCCTACAATGAGCAGTTCTTC.

This chain links TRBV4-1 with TRBJ1-2, with 7 bases lining up with TRBD1. The CDR3 length is 16 residues. Germline V gene sequence: CDR1 MGHRA, CDR2 YSYEKL. V lost 1 base to trimming and J lost 4 bases; unmatched junction nucleotides: 9. The DNA of the CDR3 is TGCGCCAGCAGCCAAGTCGGCGAGGGGGCGGGCTATGGCTACACCTTC. It codes for CASSQVGEGAGYGYTF.

This chain joins TRBV11-2 and TRBJ2-1; 7 nucleotides agree with TRBD1. With V trimmed by 0 bases and J by 10 bases, 0 bases remained unmatched. This CDR3 region has 12 residues. Germline CDR1 is SGHAT and CDR2 is FQNNGV. The CDR3 protein is CASSLDRGEQFF. The CDR3 DNA reads as TGTGCCAGCAGCTTAGACAGGGGGGAGCAGTTCTTC.

The chain has TRBV6-2 or TRBV6-3 and TRBJ2-7; 7 bases align to TRBD1. The CDR3 is 13 residues long. Per the germline V gene, CDR1 is MNHEY and CDR2 is SVGEGT. With 2 bases clipped from V and 4 bases from J, the junction kept 2 bases outside the gene matches. CDR3: CASSYNRGYEQYF. The CDR3 coding sequence is TGTGCCAGCAGTTACAACAGGGGATACGAGCAGTACTTC.

This rearrangement joins TRBV5-4 to TRBJ1-1; D not resolved. Trimming pared 0 bases from V and 0 bases from J, leaving 3 bases between. Germline values: CDR1 SGHNT, CDR2 YYREEE (reference sequence). CDR3 length equals 13 residues. CDR3 coding DNA: TGTGCCAGCAGCTTGGAGCTGAACACTGAAGCTTTCTTT. The encoded protein is CASSLELNTEAFF.

This chain links TRBV3-1 (or the pseudogene TRBV3-2) with TRBJ1-2, with TRBD1 matching over 10 bases. The CDR3 spans 14 residues. The germline gives CDR1 LGHDT, CDR2 YNNKEL (reference sequence). V was pared by 3 bases and J by 6 bases, with 4 bases of the junction left unmatched. This CDR3 is CASSQGQGRNGYTF. The CDR3 DNA sequence: TGTGCCAGCAGCCAGGGACAGGGGAGGAATGGCTACACCTTC.

V and J are TRBV3-1 (or the pseudogene TRBV3-2) and TRBJ1-6; no reliable D call. This CDR3 is 16 amino acids long. Germline CDR1 is LGHDT and CDR2 is YNNKEL (reference sequence). V lost 0 bases to trimming and J lost 3 bases, with 9 bases between them. In nucleotides, the CDR3 is TGTGCCAGCAGCCAAGATCTTGGCGGCTATAATTCACCCCTCCACTTT. Amino acids: CASSQDLGGYNSPLHF.

The chain uses TRBV11-2 and TRBJ2-1; a possible D gene is TRBD2 (6 bases). Germline V gene sequence: CDR1 SGHAT, CDR2 FQNNGV. Trimming removed 5 bases from V and 10 bases from J, with 15 bases in between. There are 13 residues in the CDR3. CDR3 sequence reads: CASSLGLPREQFF. The DNA of the CDR3 is TGTGCCAGCAGCCTGGGACTCCCTAGAGAGCAGTTCTTC.

The CDR3 spells CASGFAPPRSSNQPQHF. The CDR3 region has the DNA TGTGCTAGTGGTTTTGCCCCCCCTAGGTCTAGCAATCAGCCCCAGCATTTT. The chain combines TRBV12-5 with TRBJ1-5; D call uncertain. V lost 3 bases to trimming and J lost 0 bases, with 15 bases between them. Germline-derived CDR1 and CDR2 are LGHNT and FRNRAP. The CDR3 covers 17 residues.

This clone was seen just once. The chain has TRBV18 and TRBJ2-3; 10 nucleotides match TRBD2. There are 18 residues in the CDR3. J was trimmed by 2 bases and V by 3 bases; bases with no gene match: 11. In germline, CDR1 is KGHSH, CDR2 LQKENI. CDR3 amino acids: CASSPRSSGREITDTQYF. CDR3 nucleotides: TGTGCCAGCTCACCCCGGTCTAGCGGGAGAGAGATCACAGATACGCAGTATTTT.